The clone carrying this T cell receptor (beta chain) was observed at least ten times. What it binds is unknown. The sample comes from a study of Graves' ophthalmopathy and Graves' hyperthyroidism. Overall study context: Peripheral blood samples were taken at initial diagnosis, before any treatment.

Moderate-to-severe activity, CAS ≥3, NOSPECS ≥4 and duration under 3 months were recorded for donors with ophthalmopathy. Isolation of PBMCs was performed using around 9.1 ml of fresh peripheral blood. Broader study findings: Among expanded thyroid clonotypes above 0.001 frequency, most also occurred in blood.

Scientists amplified the TCR beta CDR3 regions from RNA transcripts. Scientists carried out first-round RT-PCR using HTBI primers and then a second-round multiplex PCR. TCRdb processed the multiplex PCR reads anew with MiXCR; each CDR3 protein has one entry. The table has almost 400,000 distinct CDR3 sequences, around 19% seen once; the top ten hold approximately 1.4%. The ends were cut back, 3 bases at V and 1 base at J, with 9 bases in the middle. The CDR3 totals 13 residues. Germline V CDR1 and CDR2: GTSNPN, SVGIG (reference sequence). The clonotype comes from a woman aged 18-29 years with Graves' ophthalmopathy. The V call is TRBV30, the J call TRBJ1-2; possible D gene TRBD1, 6 bases. Specimen: peripheral blood. The DNA of the CDR3 is TGTGCCTGGAGGGACAGCTATAACTATGGCTACACCTTC. Translating gives CAWRDSYNYGYTF.